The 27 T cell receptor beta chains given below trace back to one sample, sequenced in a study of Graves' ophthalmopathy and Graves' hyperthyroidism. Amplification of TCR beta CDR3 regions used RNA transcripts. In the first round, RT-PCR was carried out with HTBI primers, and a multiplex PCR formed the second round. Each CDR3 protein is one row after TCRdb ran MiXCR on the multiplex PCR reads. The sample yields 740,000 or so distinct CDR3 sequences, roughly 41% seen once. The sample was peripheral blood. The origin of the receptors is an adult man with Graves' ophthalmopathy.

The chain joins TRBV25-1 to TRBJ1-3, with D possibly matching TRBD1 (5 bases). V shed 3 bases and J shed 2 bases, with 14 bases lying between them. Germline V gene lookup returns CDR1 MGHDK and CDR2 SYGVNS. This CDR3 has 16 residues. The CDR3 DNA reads TGTGCCAGCAGTGATAGTGCCGGGGCGACTGGAAACACCATATATTTT. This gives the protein CASSDSAGATGNTIYF. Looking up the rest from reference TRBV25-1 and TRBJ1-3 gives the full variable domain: EADIYQTPRYLVIGTGKKITLECSQTMGHDKMYWYQQDPGMELHLIHYSYGVNSTEKGDLSSESTVSRIRTEHFPLTLESARPSHTSQYLCASSDSAGATGNTIYFGEGSWLTVV.

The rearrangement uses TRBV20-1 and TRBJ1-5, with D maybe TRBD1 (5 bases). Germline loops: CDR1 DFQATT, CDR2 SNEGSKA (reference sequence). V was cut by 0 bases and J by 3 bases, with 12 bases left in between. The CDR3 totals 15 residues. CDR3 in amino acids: CSARDGREYNQPQHF. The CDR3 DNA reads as TGCAGTGCTAGAGATGGCAGGGAGTACAATCAGCCCCAGCATTTT.

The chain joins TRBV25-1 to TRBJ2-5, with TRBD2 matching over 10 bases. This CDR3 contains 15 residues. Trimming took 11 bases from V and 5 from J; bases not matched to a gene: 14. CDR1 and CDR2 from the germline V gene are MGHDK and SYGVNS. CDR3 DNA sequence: TGTGCCCAACCCGGGGTAGCGGGGGGAAAGGAGACCCAGTACTTC. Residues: CAQPGVAGGKETQYF.

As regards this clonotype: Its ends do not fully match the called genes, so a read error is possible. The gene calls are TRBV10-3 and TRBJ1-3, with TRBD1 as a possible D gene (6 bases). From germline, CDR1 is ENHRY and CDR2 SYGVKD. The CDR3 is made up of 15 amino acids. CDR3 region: CAISEGQRSGNTIYF. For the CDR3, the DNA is TGTGCCATCAGTGAAGGACAGCGCTCTGGAAACACCATATACTTT.

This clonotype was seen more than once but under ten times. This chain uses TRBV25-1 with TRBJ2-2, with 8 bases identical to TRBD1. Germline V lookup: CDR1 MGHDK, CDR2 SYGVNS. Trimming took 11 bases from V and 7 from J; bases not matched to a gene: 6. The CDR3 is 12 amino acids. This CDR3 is CAGQGGNGELFF. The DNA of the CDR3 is TGTGCCGGACAGGGAGGTAACGGGGAGCTGTTTTTT.

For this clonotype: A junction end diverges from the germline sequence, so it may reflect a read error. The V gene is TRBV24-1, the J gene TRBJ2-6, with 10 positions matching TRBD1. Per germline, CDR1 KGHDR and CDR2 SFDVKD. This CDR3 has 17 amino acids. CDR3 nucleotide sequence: TGTGCCACCAGTGCCAACTCGGGAGGGACAGGGGACAACGTCCTGACTTTC. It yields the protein CATSANSGGTGDNVLTF.

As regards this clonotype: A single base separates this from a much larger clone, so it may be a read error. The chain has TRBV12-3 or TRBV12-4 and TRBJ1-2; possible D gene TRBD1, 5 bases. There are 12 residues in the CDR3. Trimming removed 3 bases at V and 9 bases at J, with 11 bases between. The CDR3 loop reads CASSLGVERYTF. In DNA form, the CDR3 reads TGTGCCAGCAGTTTGGGGGTGGAACGCTACACCTTC.

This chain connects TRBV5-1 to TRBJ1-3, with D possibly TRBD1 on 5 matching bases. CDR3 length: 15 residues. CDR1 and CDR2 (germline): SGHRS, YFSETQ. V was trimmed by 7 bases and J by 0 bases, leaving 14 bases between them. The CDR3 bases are TGCGCCAGCGTCCCGGGACCCAACTCTGGAAACACCATATATTTT. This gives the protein CASVPGPNSGNTIYF.

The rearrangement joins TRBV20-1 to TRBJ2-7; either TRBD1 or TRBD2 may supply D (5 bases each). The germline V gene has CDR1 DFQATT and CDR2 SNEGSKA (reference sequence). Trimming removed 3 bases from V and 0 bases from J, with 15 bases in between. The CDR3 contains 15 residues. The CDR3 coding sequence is TGCAGTGCTAGTCCGGGGACCTCACTCTCCTACGAGCAGTACTTC. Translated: CSASPGTSLSYEQYF.

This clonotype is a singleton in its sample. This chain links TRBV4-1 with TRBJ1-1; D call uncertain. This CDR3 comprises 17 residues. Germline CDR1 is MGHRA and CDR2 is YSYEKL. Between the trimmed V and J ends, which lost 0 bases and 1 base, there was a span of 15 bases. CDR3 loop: CASSQDRAWRGNTEAFF. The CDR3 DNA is TGCGCCAGCAGCCAAGATAGGGCGTGGCGGGGGAACACTGAAGCTTTCTTT.

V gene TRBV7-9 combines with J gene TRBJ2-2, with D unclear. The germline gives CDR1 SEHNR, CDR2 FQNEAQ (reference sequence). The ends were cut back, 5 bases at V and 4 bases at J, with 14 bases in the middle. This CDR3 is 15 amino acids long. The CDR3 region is CASSHLRVGTGELFF. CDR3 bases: TGTGCCAGCAGCCATCTTAGGGTAGGCACCGGGGAGCTGTTTTTT.

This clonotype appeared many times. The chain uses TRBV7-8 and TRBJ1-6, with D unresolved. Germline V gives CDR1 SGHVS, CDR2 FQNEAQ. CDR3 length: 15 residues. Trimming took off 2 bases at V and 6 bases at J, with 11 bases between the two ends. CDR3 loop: CASSLFRGGNSPLHF. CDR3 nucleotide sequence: TGTGCCAGCAGCTTATTCCGGGGTGGTAATTCACCCCTCCACTTT.

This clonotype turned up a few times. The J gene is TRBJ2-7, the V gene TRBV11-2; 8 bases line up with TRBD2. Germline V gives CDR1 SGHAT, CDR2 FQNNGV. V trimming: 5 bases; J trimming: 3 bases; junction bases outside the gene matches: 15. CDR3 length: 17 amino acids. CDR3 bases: TGTGCCAGCAGCCCCCGGGTTCGGCTAGCGGGCATCTACGAGCAGTACTTC. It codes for CASSPRVRLAGIYEQYF. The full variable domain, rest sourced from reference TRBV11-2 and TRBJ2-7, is EAGVAQSPRYKIIEKRQSVAFWCNPISGHATLYWYQQILGQGPKLLIQFQNNGVVDDSQLPKDRFSAERLKGVDSTLKIQPAKLEDSAVYLCASSPRVRLAGIYEQYFGPGTRLTVT.

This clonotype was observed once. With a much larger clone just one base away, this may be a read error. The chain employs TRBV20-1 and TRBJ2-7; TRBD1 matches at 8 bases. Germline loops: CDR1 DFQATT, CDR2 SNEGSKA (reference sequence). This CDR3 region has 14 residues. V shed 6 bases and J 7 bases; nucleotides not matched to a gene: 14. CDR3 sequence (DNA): TGCAGTGCCGACGTGTCGACAGGGGCCGGGGAGCAGTACGTC. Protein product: CSADVSTGAGEQYV.

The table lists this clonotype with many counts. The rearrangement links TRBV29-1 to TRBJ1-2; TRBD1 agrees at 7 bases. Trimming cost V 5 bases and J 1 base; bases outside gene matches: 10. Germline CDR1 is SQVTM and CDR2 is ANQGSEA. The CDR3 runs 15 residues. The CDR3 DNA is TGCAGCGTTCGGAAGGCGGGACAGAATAACTATGGCTACACCTTC. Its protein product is CSVRKAGQNNYGYTF.

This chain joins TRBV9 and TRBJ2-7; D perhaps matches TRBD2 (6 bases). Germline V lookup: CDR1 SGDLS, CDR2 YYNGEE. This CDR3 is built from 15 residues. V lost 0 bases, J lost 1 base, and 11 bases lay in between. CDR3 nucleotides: TGTGCCAGCAGCGTAGGTAGCGGAAATTCCTACGAGCAGTACTTC. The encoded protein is CASSVGSGNSYEQYF.

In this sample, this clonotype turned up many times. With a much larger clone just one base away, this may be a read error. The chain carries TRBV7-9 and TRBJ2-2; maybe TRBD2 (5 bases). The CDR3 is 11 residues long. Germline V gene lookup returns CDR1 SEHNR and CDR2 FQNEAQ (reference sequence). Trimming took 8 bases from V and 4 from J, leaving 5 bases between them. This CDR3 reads CASRGTGELFF. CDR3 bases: TGTGCCAGCCGGGGCACCGGGGAGCTGTTTTTT.

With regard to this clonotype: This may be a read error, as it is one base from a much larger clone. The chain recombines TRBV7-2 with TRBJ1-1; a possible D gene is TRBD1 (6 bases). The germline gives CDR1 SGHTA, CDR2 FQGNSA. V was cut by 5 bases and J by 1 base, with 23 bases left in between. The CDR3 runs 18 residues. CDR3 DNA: TGTGCCAGCAGCATACAAGGACAGCCGCACCTCGAGAACACTGAAGCTTTCTTT. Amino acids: CASSIQGQPHLENTEAFF.

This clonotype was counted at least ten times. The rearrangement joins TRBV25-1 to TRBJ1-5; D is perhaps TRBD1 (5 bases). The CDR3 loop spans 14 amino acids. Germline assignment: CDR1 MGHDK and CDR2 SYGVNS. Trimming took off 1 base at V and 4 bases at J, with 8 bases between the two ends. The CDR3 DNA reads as TGTGCCAGCAGTGAATGGGGGTCGAATCAGCCCCAGCATTTT. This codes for CASSEWGSNQPQHF.

CDR3 in DNA: TGTGCCAGCAGCTTAGCTGGCCGAAGGAGGAATTCACCCCTCCACTTT. The encoded protein is CASSLAGRRRNSPLHF. V gene TRBV11-2 combines with J gene TRBJ1-6; D ambiguous. CDR1 is SGHAT, CDR2 FQNNGV, per germline. The CDR3 covers 16 residues. The V end lost 1 base, the J end lost 7 bases, and 14 bases lay between the germline ends.

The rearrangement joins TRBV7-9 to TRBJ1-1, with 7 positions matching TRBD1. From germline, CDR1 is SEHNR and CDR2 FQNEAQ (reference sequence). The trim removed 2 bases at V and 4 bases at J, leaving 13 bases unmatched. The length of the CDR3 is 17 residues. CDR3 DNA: TGTGCCAGCAGCTTAAGGCTTCCGCAGGGGGGACGCACTGAAGCTTTCTTT. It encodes CASSLRLPQGGRTEAFF.

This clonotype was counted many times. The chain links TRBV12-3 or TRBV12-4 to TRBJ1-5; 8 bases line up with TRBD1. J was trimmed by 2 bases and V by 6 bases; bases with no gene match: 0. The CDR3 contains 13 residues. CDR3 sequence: CASRGQGNQPQHF. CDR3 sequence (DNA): TGTGCCAGCAGGGGACAGGGCAATCAGCCCCAGCATTTT.

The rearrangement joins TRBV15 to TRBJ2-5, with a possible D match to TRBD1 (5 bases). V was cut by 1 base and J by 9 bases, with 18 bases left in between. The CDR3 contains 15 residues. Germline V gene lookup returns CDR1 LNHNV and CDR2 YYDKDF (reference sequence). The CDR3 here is CATSRGMTAVQPQYF. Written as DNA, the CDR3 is TGTGCCACCAGCAGAGGTATGACAGCTGTTCAGCCCCAGTACTTC.

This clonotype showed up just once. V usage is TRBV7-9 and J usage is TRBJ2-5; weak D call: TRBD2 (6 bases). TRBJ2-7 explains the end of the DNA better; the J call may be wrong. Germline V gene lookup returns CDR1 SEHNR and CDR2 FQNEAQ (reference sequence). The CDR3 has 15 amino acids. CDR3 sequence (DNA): TGTGCCAGCAGCTTAGGGAGACTAGTTATCCACGAGCAGTACTTC. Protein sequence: CASSLGRLVIHEQYF.

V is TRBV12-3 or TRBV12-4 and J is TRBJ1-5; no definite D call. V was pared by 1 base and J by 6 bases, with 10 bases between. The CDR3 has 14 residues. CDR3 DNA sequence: TGTGCCAGCAGTTTAGGTCCGAGTACTCAGCCCCAGCATTTT. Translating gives CASSLGPSTQPQHF.

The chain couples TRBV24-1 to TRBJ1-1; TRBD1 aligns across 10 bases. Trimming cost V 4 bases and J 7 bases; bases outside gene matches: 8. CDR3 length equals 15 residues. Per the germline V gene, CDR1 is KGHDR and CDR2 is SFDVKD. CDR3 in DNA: TGTGCCACCAGTGACCCAGGGACAGGGGTGGGTGAAGCTTTCTTT. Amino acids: CATSDPGTGVGEAFF.

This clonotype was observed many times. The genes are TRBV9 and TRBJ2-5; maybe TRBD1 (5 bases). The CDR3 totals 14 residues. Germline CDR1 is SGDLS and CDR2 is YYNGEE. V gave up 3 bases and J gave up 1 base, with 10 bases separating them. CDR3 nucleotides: TGTGCCAGCAGCGGGCGGACAAGCCAAGAGACCCAGTACTTC. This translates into CASSGRTSQETQYF.